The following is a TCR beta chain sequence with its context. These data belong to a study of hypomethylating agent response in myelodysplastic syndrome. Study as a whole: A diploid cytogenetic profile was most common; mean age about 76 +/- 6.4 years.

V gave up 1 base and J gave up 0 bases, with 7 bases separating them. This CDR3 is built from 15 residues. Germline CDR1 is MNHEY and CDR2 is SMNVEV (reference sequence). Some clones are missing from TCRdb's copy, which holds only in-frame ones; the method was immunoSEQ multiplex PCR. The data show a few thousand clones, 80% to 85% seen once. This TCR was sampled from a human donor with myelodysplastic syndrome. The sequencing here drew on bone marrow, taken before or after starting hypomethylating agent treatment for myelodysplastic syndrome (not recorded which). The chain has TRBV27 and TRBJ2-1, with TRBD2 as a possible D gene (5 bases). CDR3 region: CASSLWESSYNEQFF. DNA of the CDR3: TGTGCCAGCAGTTTATGGGAGAGCTCCTACAATGAGCAGTTCTTC.